Below, one T cell receptor beta chain is given with its context. The sample originates from a study of cytomegalovirus exposure and HLA in healthy donors. V was clipped by 5 bases and J by 3 bases; unmatched bases: 1. Germline V CDR1 and CDR2: SGHRS, YFSETQ. The CDR3 consists of 14 residues. PCR amplification relied on 60 Vbeta primers (plus 13 Jbeta primers). Sequencing was performed with immunoSEQ multiplex PCR; in TCRdb, only in-frame clones are kept and a portion is missing. The sample contains 140,000 to 150,000 clones, 66% of which appear only once. Sequencing was done on a sample of PBMCs. The V and J genes are TRBV5-1 and TRBJ2-1, with 11 bases lining up with TRBD2. This TCR was recovered from a woman in her fifties or sixties in good health and CMV-seronegative. In DNA form, the CDR3 reads TGCGCCAGCAGTGGGACTAGCGGCTACAATGAGCAGTTCTTC. It encodes CASSGTSGYNEQFF.